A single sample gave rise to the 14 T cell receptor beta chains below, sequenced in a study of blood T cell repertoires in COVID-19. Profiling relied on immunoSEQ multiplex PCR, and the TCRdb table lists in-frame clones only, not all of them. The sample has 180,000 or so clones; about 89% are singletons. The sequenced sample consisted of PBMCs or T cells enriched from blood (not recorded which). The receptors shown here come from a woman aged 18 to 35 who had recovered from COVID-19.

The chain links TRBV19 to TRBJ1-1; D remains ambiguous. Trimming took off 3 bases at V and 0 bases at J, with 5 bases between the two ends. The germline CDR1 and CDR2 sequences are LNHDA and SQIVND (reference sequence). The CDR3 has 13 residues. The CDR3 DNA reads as TGTGCCAGTAGTATGACACTGAACACTGAAGCTTTCTTT. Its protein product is CASSMTLNTEAFF.

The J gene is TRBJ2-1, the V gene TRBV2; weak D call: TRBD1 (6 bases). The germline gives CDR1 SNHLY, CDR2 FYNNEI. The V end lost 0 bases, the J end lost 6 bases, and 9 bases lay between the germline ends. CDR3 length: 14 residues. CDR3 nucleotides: TGTGCCAGCAGTGAAGCGGTGGACAGCAATGAGCAGTTCTTC. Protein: CASSEAVDSNEQFF.

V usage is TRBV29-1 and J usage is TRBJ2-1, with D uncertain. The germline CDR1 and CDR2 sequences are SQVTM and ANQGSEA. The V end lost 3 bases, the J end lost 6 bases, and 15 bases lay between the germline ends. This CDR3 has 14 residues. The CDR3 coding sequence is TGCAGCGTTGATGGCCTGCTGATGATCAATGAGCAGTTCTTC. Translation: CSVDGLLMINEQFF.

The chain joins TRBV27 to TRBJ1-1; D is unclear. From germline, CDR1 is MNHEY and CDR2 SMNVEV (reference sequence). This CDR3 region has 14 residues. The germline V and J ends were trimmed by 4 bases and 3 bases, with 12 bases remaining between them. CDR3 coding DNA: TGTGCCAGCAGTTCCCTGACGGCGGACACTGAAGCTTTCTTT. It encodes CASSSLTADTEAFF.

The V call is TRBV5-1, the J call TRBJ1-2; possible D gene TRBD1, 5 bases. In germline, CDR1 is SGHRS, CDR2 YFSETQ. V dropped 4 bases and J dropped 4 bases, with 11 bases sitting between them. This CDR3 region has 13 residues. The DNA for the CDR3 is TGCGCCAGCAGCCCCGGACATAGCTATGGCTACACCTTC. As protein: CASSPGHSYGYTF.

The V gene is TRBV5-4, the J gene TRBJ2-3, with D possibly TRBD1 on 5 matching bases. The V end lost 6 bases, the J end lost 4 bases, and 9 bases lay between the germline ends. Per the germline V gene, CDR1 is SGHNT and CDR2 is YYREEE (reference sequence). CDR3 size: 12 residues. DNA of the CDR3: TGTGCCAGCACCTTAGGGGCAGATACGCAGTATTTT. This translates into CASTLGADTQYF.

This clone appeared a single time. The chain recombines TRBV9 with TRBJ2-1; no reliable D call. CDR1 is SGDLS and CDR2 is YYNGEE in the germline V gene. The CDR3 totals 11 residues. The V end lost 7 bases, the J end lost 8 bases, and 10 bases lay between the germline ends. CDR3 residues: CASSRSDEQFF. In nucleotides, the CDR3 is TGTGCCAGCTCCCGGAGCGATGAGCAGTTCTTC.

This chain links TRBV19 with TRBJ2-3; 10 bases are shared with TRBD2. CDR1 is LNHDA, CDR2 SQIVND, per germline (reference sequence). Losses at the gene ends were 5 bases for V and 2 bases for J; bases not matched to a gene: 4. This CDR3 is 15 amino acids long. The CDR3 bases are TGTGCCAGTAGTTTTACTAGCGGGAACACAGATACGCAGTATTTT. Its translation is CASSFTSGNTDTQYF.

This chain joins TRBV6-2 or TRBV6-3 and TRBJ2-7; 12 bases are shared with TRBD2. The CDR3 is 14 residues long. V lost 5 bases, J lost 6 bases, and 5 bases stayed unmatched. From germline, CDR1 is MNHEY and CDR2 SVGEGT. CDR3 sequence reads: CASSRLAGVGEQYF. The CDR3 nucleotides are TGTGCCAGCAGTCGACTAGCGGGAGTAGGCGAGCAGTACTTC.

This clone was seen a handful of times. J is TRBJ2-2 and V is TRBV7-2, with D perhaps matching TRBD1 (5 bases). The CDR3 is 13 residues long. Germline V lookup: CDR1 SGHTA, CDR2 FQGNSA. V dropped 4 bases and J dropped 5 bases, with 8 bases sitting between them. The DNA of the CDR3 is TGTGCCAGCAGCTACGGACATACCGGGGAGCTGTTTTTT. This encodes CASSYGHTGELFF.

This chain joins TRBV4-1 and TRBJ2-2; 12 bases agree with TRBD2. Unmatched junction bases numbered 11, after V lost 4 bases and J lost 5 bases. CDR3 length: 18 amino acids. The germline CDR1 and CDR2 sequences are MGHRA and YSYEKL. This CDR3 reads CASSPPKTSGGRTGELFF. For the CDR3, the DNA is TGCGCCAGCAGCCCTCCTAAGACTAGCGGGGGAAGGACCGGGGAGCTGTTTTTT.

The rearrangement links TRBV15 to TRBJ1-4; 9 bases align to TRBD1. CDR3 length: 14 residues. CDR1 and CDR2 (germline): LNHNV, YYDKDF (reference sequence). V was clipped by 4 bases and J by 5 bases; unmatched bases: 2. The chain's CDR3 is CATSTGTGNEKLFF. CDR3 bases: TGTGCCACCAGCACCGGGACAGGGAATGAAAAACTGTTTTTT.

CDR3 sequence (DNA): TGTGCCAGCAGTCTGCCTCGGGGGGCCCAGCATTTT. Translated, it gives CASSLPRGAQHF. The chain uses TRBV27 and TRBJ1-5, with D possibly TRBD1 on 5 matching bases. This CDR3 has 12 residues. Between the trimmed V and J ends, which lost 5 bases and 11 bases, there was a span of 13 bases. Germline V gene data show CDR1 as MNHEY and CDR2 as SMNVEV (reference sequence).

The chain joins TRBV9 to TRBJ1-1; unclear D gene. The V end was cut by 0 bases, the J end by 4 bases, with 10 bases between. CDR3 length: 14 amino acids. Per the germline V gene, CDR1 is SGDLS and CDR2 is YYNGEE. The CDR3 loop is CASSVALLGTEAFF. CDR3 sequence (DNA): TGTGCCAGCAGCGTAGCTCTCCTAGGCACTGAAGCTTTCTTT.